This T cell receptor beta chain was sequenced for a study of control samples from healthy donors and cancer patients (dated by TCRdb to between 2020 and 2021). Library preparation used the immunoSEQ multiplex PCR assay. Not all clones reach the TCRdb copy of this immuneACCESS table, which keeps in-frame sequences only. Checked studies attribute under half of the gap to unresolved V genes and leave the rest unexplained. This sample is represented by around 99,000 clones; approximately 90% of them were singletons. About 16% of the sample comes from the top ten. Worth noting for this clone: It lacks a known antigen. No qualities accompany the bases; no much larger clone lies one base away.

CDR1 and CDR2 were assigned from the germline V gene as MGHRA and YSYEKL. V was cut back by 4 bases and J by 0 bases, leaving a gap of 13 bases between them. There are 15 amino acids in the CDR3, from cysteine to phenylalanine inclusive. Kept here is only the CDR3 DNA, which spans 45 bases and is read in frame from base 1. The chain joins TRBV4-1 to TRBJ2-7; the D segment could be TRBD1, given 6 matching bases. The sample consisted of blood. This clonotype originated in a woman aged 45-59 years in good health. The nucleotide sequence reads TGCGCCAGCAGCCGAGGACAGTCATCCTCCTACGAGCAGTACTTC. Translated, it reads CASSRGQSSSYEQYF.